The rows below give T cell receptor beta chains drawn from one sample of a study of shared clonotypes between healthy human individuals. The data were produced by immunoSEQ multiplex PCR, yet TCRdb's version contains in-frame clones alone and is incomplete. The profile shows some 2.4 million clones, 93% of them singletons. The sample consisted of naive CD4+ T cells from PBMCs. Source of these receptors: a man aged 18 to 30 in good health. Some clones in this sample may be carry-over from other donors' samples. The CDR3 runs from the conserved cysteine through the conserved F or W. D genes are given only for firm matches. Clone sizes are given selectively: once, few, many, or a class where the clone is expanded.

d_call: .; j_call: TRBJ1-2; v_call: TRBV28; clone_size: once; cdr3_length: 13; cdr3_nt: TGTGCCACTTCTTCAGGGCAATGGGGTGGCTACACCTTC; cdr3_aa: CATSSGQWGGYTF
d_call: .; j_call: TRBJ1-6; v_call: TRBV27; clone_size: once; cdr3_length: 13; cdr3_nt: TGTGCCAGCAGTTCCCAGGGTCGGTCACCCCTCCACTTT; cdr3_aa: CASSSQGRSPLHF
d_call: .; j_call: TRBJ2-5; v_call: TRBV5-6; clone_size: .; cdr3_length: 15; cdr3_nt: TGTGCCAGCAGCTCAGGGTTGACGTCCAGAGGGACCCAGTACTTC; cdr3_aa: CASSSGLTSRGTQYF
d_call: TRBD1; j_call: TRBJ2-5; v_call: TRBV9; clone_size: .; cdr3_length: 15; cdr3_nt: TGTGCCAGCAGCGAGGGACAGGGGGCTATGGAGACCCAGTACTTC; cdr3_aa: CASSEGQGAMETQYF
d_call: TRBD1; j_call: TRBJ1-2; v_call: TRBV9; clone_size: .; cdr3_length: 14; cdr3_nt: TGTGCCAGCAGCGTGGGACAGGAGCTCTATGGCTACACCTTC; cdr3_aa: CASSVGQELYGYTF
d_call: .; j_call: TRBJ1-1; v_call: TRBV9; clone_size: few; cdr3_length: 13; cdr3_nt: TGTGCCAGCAGCCCCGCGGGGGGCACTGAAGCTTTCTTT; cdr3_aa: CASSPAGGTEAFF
d_call: .; j_call: TRBJ1-2; v_call: TRBV5-1; clone_size: .; cdr3_length: 15; cdr3_nt: TGCGCCAGCAGCTTGGAAGGCAGGGCAGCCTATGGCTACACCTTC; cdr3_aa: CASSLEGRAAYGYTF
d_call: .; j_call: TRBJ2-7; v_call: TRBV28; clone_size: once; cdr3_length: 14; cdr3_nt: TGTGCCAGCATCCAACCGCCGGGACGACCAAGGCAGTACTTC; cdr3_aa: CASIQPPGRPRQYF
d_call: TRBD2; j_call: TRBJ2-1; v_call: TRBV9; clone_size: .; cdr3_length: 17; cdr3_nt: TGTGCCAGCAGCGTGTGGAAGGGACTAGCGGGAGCCCATGAGCAGTTCTTC; cdr3_aa: CASSVWKGLAGAHEQFF
d_call: TRBD2; j_call: TRBJ2-7; v_call: TRBV6-1; clone_size: .; cdr3_length: 14; cdr3_nt: TGTGCCAGCAGGACCCGACTAGCGACCTACGAGCAGTACTTC; cdr3_aa: CASRTRLATYEQYF
d_call: .; j_call: TRBJ1-1; v_call: TRBV7-8; clone_size: .; cdr3_length: 14; cdr3_nt: TGTGCCAGCAGCGTCAGGTTGGAGAACACTGAAGCTTTCTTT; cdr3_aa: CASSVRLENTEAFF
d_call: .; j_call: TRBJ2-2; v_call: TRBV28; clone_size: .; cdr3_length: 14; cdr3_nt: TGTGCCAGCAGTTTGAGAACGTCCTTCGGGGAGCTGTTTTTT; cdr3_aa: CASSLRTSFGELFF
d_call: .; j_call: TRBJ2-2; v_call: TRBV4-1; clone_size: once; cdr3_length: 15; cdr3_nt: TGCGCCAGCAGCCAGGGTAGCGCGAACACCGGGGAGCTGTTTTTT; cdr3_aa: CASSQGSANTGELFF
d_call: .; j_call: TRBJ2-5; v_call: TRBV28; clone_size: .; cdr3_length: 17; cdr3_nt: TGTGCCAGCAGCCAGTCCGGGAGAAGACCCCGCCAAGAGACCCAGTACTTC; cdr3_aa: CASSQSGRRPRQETQYF
d_call: TRBD1; j_call: TRBJ2-2; v_call: TRBV5-1; clone_size: .; cdr3_length: 14; cdr3_nt: TGCGCCAGCAGCTGGGGACAGCCGACTGGGGAGCTGTTTTTT; cdr3_aa: CASSWGQPTGELFF
d_call: .; j_call: TRBJ1-1; v_call: TRBV29-1; clone_size: once; cdr3_length: 13; cdr3_nt: TGCAGCGTTGTACGGAGTATGAACACTGAAGCTTTCTTT; cdr3_aa: CSVVRSMNTEAFF
d_call: .; j_call: TRBJ1-1; v_call: TRBV29-1; clone_size: .; cdr3_length: 13; cdr3_nt: TGCAGCGGAACTCTGAGGAGGAACACTGAAGCTTTCTTT; cdr3_aa: CSGTLRRNTEAFF
d_call: .; j_call: TRBJ2-7; v_call: TRBV6-6; clone_size: .; cdr3_length: 16; cdr3_nt: TGTGCCAGCAGTTACCCAGAGGGGGGGACAGGCTACGAGCAGTACTTC; cdr3_aa: CASSYPEGGTGYEQYF
d_call: TRBD2; j_call: TRBJ2-7; v_call: TRBV28; clone_size: .; cdr3_length: 16; cdr3_nt: TGTGCCAGCAGCACGCCCACGACTAGCGGGAGGATCGAGCAGTACTTC; cdr3_aa: CASSTPTTSGRIEQYF
d_call: .; j_call: TRBJ1-6; v_call: TRBV28; clone_size: .; cdr3_length: 15; cdr3_nt: TGTGCCAGCAGTCGGCAGGAGGGCTATAATTCACCCCTCCACTTT; cdr3_aa: CASSRQEGYNSPLHF
d_call: .; j_call: TRBJ1-5; v_call: TRBV10-3; clone_size: .; cdr3_length: 12; cdr3_nt: TGTGCCTCGAAGGGAGGTGGAAGGGACCAGCATTTT; cdr3_aa: CASKGGGRDQHF
d_call: .; j_call: TRBJ2-4; v_call: TRBV12-1; clone_size: .; cdr3_length: 14; cdr3_nt: TGTGCCAGCGCACAGGGGGCGCCCAAAAACATTCAGTACTTC; cdr3_aa: CASAQGAPKNIQYF
d_call: TRBD1; j_call: TRBJ1-2; v_call: TRBV5-4; clone_size: .; cdr3_length: 14; cdr3_nt: TGTGCCAGCAGCTTGAGACAGGGGGACTATGGCTACACCTTC; cdr3_aa: CASSLRQGDYGYTF
d_call: .; j_call: TRBJ2-2; v_call: TRBV5-1; clone_size: .; cdr3_length: 14; cdr3_nt: TGCGCCAGCAGCCATGGAGGGCCCGGCGGGGAGCTGTTTTTT; cdr3_aa: CASSHGGPGGELFF
d_call: TRBD1; j_call: TRBJ1-6; v_call: TRBV7-2; clone_size: .; cdr3_length: 16; cdr3_nt: TGTGCCAGCAGCTTAGGGCAGGGGGCAGGCGGTTCACCCCTCCACTTT; cdr3_aa: CASSLGQGAGGSPLHF
d_call: TRBD2; j_call: TRBJ2-3; v_call: TRBV14; clone_size: .; cdr3_length: 15; cdr3_nt: TGTGCCAGCAGCCAAGGAGCGGGAGGGACAGATACGCAGTATTTT; cdr3_aa: CASSQGAGGTDTQYF
d_call: .; j_call: TRBJ1-1; v_call: TRBV15; clone_size: .; cdr3_length: 16; cdr3_nt: TGTGCCACCAGCAGAGATGGGTACAGATTGAACACTGAAGCTTTCTTT; cdr3_aa: CATSRDGYRLNTEAFF
d_call: .; j_call: TRBJ2-1; v_call: TRBV27; clone_size: .; cdr3_length: 15; cdr3_nt: TGTGCCAGCAGTTCGCCCCGAGCGGGTGGAAATGAGCAGTTCTTC; cdr3_aa: CASSSPRAGGNEQFF
d_call: .; j_call: TRBJ2-3; v_call: TRBV5-1; clone_size: .; cdr3_length: 15; cdr3_nt: TGCGCCAGCAGCTTGGATGGTGGGGGCACAGATACGCAGTATTTT; cdr3_aa: CASSLDGGGTDTQYF
d_call: TRBD2; j_call: TRBJ2-7; v_call: TRBV6-1; clone_size: .; cdr3_length: 16; cdr3_nt: TGTGCCAGCAGTGGCGGACTAGCGGGAGATAGGCACGAGCAGTACTTC; cdr3_aa: CASSGGLAGDRHEQYF
d_call: TRBD1; j_call: TRBJ1-5; v_call: TRBV7-2; clone_size: .; cdr3_length: 16; cdr3_nt: TGTGCCAGCAGCTTATTGGGCCAGGGGGCAGCTCAGCCCCAGCATTTT; cdr3_aa: CASSLLGQGAAQPQHF
d_call: .; j_call: TRBJ1-1; v_call: TRBV7-8; clone_size: .; cdr3_length: 15; cdr3_nt: TGTGCCAGCAGCTTAAGACTTCAGGGTGCGACTGAAGCTTTCTTT; cdr3_aa: CASSLRLQGATEAFF
d_call: TRBD2; j_call: TRBJ2-5; v_call: TRBV7-8; clone_size: .; cdr3_length: 15; cdr3_nt: TGTGCCAGCAGCTTATCCCTGGGGGGGGGAGAGACCCAGTACTTC; cdr3_aa: CASSLSLGGGETQYF
d_call: .; j_call: TRBJ2-2; v_call: TRBV5-4; clone_size: .; cdr3_length: 14; cdr3_nt: TGCGCCAGCAGCGGGGACAGTTATACCGGGGAGCTGTTTTTT; cdr3_aa: CASSGDSYTGELFF
d_call: TRBD2; j_call: TRBJ2-3; v_call: TRBV2; clone_size: .; cdr3_length: 14; cdr3_nt: TGTGCCAGCAGGGCAGCGGGAGGCAGAGATACGCAGTATTTT; cdr3_aa: CASRAAGGRDTQYF
d_call: .; j_call: TRBJ2-7; v_call: TRBV18; clone_size: .; cdr3_length: 16; cdr3_nt: TGTGCCAGCTCACCACCGGCCGGCAGGACAACCTACGAGCAGTACTTC; cdr3_aa: CASSPPAGRTTYEQYF
d_call: TRBD2; j_call: TRBJ2-3; v_call: TRBV11-2; clone_size: .; cdr3_length: 14; cdr3_nt: TGTGCCAGCAGCTTCGGGGGGAGCACAGATACGCAGTATTTT; cdr3_aa: CASSFGGSTDTQYF
d_call: .; j_call: TRBJ2-7; v_call: TRBV5-1; clone_size: .; cdr3_length: 14; cdr3_nt: TGCGCCAGCAGCTTGGGACTAGGGTCCTACGAGCAGTACTTC; cdr3_aa: CASSLGLGSYEQYF
d_call: TRBD1; j_call: TRBJ1-1; v_call: TRBV5-4; clone_size: .; cdr3_length: 15; cdr3_nt: TGTGCCAGCAGTTGGGGGACAGGGAGTCCAGCTGAAGCTTTCTTT; cdr3_aa: CASSWGTGSPAEAFF
d_call: TRBD1; j_call: TRBJ1-2; v_call: TRBV27; clone_size: .; cdr3_length: 16; cdr3_nt: TGTGCCAGCAGCCAAGGACAGGGCCTAAGGGGGTATGGCTACACCTTC; cdr3_aa: CASSQGQGLRGYGYTF
d_call: .; j_call: TRBJ1-1; v_call: TRBV27; clone_size: .; cdr3_length: 11; cdr3_nt: TGTGCCAGCCTTAAGAACACTGAAGCTTTCTTT; cdr3_aa: CASLKNTEAFF
d_call: TRBD2; j_call: TRBJ2-1; v_call: TRBV13; clone_size: .; cdr3_length: 14; cdr3_nt: TGTGCCAGCAGCTCGACTAGCGGGAGTAATGAGCAGTTCTTC; cdr3_aa: CASSSTSGSNEQFF
d_call: .; j_call: TRBJ2-7; v_call: TRBV4-3; clone_size: .; cdr3_length: 16; cdr3_nt: TGCGCCAGCAGCCAAGATCTACTAGGGGAAAACTACGAGCAGTACTTC; cdr3_aa: CASSQDLLGENYEQYF
d_call: TRBD2; j_call: TRBJ2-5; v_call: TRBV7-8; clone_size: .; cdr3_length: 15; cdr3_nt: TGTGCCAGCAGCTTGTCCGGGAGGGCACAAGAGACCCAGTACTTC; cdr3_aa: CASSLSGRAQETQYF
d_call: TRBD1; j_call: TRBJ1-1; v_call: TRBV9; clone_size: once; cdr3_length: 15; cdr3_nt: TGTGCCAGCAGCGAAAGGGACAGGGAATGGGCTGAAGCTTTCTTT; cdr3_aa: CASSERDREWAEAFF
d_call: TRBD2; j_call: TRBJ2-3; v_call: TRBV7-3; clone_size: .; cdr3_length: 17; cdr3_nt: TGTGCCAGCAGCTCCCGGGGAGGAGCGGGAGTTTCAGATACGCAGTATTTT; cdr3_aa: CASSSRGGAGVSDTQYF
d_call: .; j_call: TRBJ2-2; v_call: TRBV2; clone_size: .; cdr3_length: 15; cdr3_nt: TGTGCCAGCAGTGAGTTCCTAGCTGTCACCGGGGAGCTGTTTTTT; cdr3_aa: CASSEFLAVTGELFF
d_call: TRBD2; j_call: TRBJ2-7; v_call: TRBV18; clone_size: .; cdr3_length: 16; cdr3_nt: TGTGCCAGCTCACCCGGGACTAGCCCTAGTATCTACGAGCAGTACTTC; cdr3_aa: CASSPGTSPSIYEQYF
d_call: TRBD1; j_call: TRBJ1-1; v_call: TRBV28; clone_size: few; cdr3_length: 15; cdr3_nt: TGTGCCAGCAGTGGAGGGACAGTTGGCGACACTGAAGCTTTCTTT; cdr3_aa: CASSGGTVGDTEAFF
d_call: .; j_call: TRBJ1-4; v_call: TRBV5-6; clone_size: .; cdr3_length: 14; cdr3_nt: TGTGCCAGCAGCTTACAGCTAACTAATGAAAAACTGTTTTTT; cdr3_aa: CASSLQLTNEKLFF
d_call: TRBD1; j_call: TRBJ1-1; v_call: TRBV4-3; clone_size: .; cdr3_length: 18; cdr3_nt: TGCGCCAGCAGCCAAGATTTATCTCGGACAGGGTGGGGCACTGAAGCTTTCTTT; cdr3_aa: CASSQDLSRTGWGTEAFF
d_call: .; j_call: TRBJ2-4; v_call: TRBV2; clone_size: .; cdr3_length: 15; cdr3_nt: TGTGCCAGTGGGGCTTCGGACGGAAACGGTAACATTCAGTACTTC; cdr3_aa: CASGASDGNGNIQYF
d_call: TRBD2; j_call: TRBJ2-1; v_call: TRBV4-1; clone_size: .; cdr3_length: 15; cdr3_nt: TGCGCCAGCAGCCAAGTAATAGCGGGCCATAATGAGCAGTTCTTC; cdr3_aa: CASSQVIAGHNEQFF
d_call: .; j_call: TRBJ2-5; v_call: TRBV27; clone_size: .; cdr3_length: 16; cdr3_nt: TGTGCCAGCAGTTTATCCTGGACCACAGCCCAAGAGACCCAGTACTTC; cdr3_aa: CASSLSWTTAQETQYF